One and the same sample provided the 3 T cell receptor beta chains below, sequenced in a study of Graves' ophthalmopathy and Graves' hyperthyroidism. RNA served as the template for amplifying TCR beta CDR3 regions. HTBI primers primed a first-round RT-PCR, and a second-round multiplex PCR followed. TCRdb recomputed calls from the multiplex PCR reads with MiXCR, one row per CDR3 protein. The sample lists roughly 1.1 million distinct CDR3 sequences; 35% to 40% were seen once. Sequencing was done on a sample of peripheral blood or thyroid tissue (not recorded which). These receptors were obtained from an adult man with Graves' hyperthyroidism.

The chain links TRBV11-2 to TRBJ2-7; D gene uncertain. The germline V gene has CDR1 SGHAT and CDR2 FQNNGV. Trimming removed 4 bases from V and 5 bases from J, with 21 bases in between. This CDR3 has 16 residues. The CDR3 nucleotides are TGTGCCAGCAGCTCGTCTCAGACCGGGCTCAAGGACGAGCAGTACTTC. It specifies CASSSSQTGLKDEQYF.

As for this clonotype: A clone one base away is much larger, so this may be a read error. The V and J genes are TRBV5-4 and TRBJ1-5; D not certain. The CDR3 runs to 15 residues. From germline, CDR1 is SGHNT and CDR2 YYREEE (reference sequence). The CDR3: CASSPTPFSNQPRHF. The CDR3 DNA follows: TGTGCCAGCAGCCCGACACCATTTAGCAATCAGCCCCGGCATTTT.

This clonotype has more than one count but fewer than ten. The CDR3 nucleotides are TGTGCCAGCCAAGCGGGACTAGTTACGAATACGCAGTATTTT. Translated: CASQAGLVTNTQYF. The V and J genes are TRBV2 and TRBJ2-3, with TRBD2 matching 8 bases. Germline trimming cut 8 bases from V and 7 bases from J; bases unmatched to any gene: 11. This CDR3 spans 14 amino acids. Germline loops: CDR1 SNHLY, CDR2 FYNNEI.